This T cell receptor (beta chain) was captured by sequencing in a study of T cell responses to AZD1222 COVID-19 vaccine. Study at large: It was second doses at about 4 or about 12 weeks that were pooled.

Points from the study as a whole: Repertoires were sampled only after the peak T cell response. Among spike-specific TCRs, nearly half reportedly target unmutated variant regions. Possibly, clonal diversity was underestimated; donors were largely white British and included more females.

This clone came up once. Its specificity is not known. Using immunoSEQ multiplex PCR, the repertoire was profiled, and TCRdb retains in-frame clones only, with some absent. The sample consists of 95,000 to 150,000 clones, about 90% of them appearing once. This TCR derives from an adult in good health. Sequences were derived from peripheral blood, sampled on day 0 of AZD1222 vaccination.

The CDR3 DNA reads as TGTGCCATCAGTGTGGGGTGGGGGAACATTCAGTACTTC. Amino acid sequence: CAISVGWGNIQYF. V is TRBV10-3 and J is TRBJ2-4, with D possibly called TRBD1 or TRBD2 (5 bases each). This CDR3 region has 13 residues. The germline gives CDR1 ENHRY, CDR2 SYGVKD. V lost 4 bases, J lost 7 bases, and 11 bases lay in between.